The next 12 T cell receptor beta chains were all read from a single sample in a study of cytomegalovirus exposure and HLA in healthy donors. The method was immunoSEQ multiplex PCR; TCRdb's version includes in-frame clones alone and lacks a portion of them. The table includes about 73,000 clones, 90% to 95% detected once. Input material: PBMCs. The receptors originated from a man between 18 and 29 years old in good health and CMV-seronegative.

This clone was recorded once. This chain links TRBV7-9 with TRBJ2-7, with a weak D call TRBD1 (5 bases). V dropped 1 base and J dropped 0 bases, with 7 bases sitting between them. There are 14 residues in the CDR3. CDR1 is SEHNR, CDR2 FQNEAQ, per germline (reference sequence). The CDR3 is CASSLDRSSYEQYF. CDR3 DNA: TGTGCCAGCAGCTTAGACAGGAGCTCCTACGAGCAGTACTTC.

This chain joins TRBV29-1 and TRBJ2-7; 8 nucleotides align to TRBD1. The CDR3 runs 12 residues. CDR1 is SQVTM and CDR2 is ANQGSEA in the germline V gene. V dropped 8 bases and J dropped 6; count of bases not matched to a gene: 9. In DNA form, the CDR3 reads TGCAGCTTCGGACAGGGAGTAGGCGAGCAGTACTTC. It codes for CSFGQGVGEQYF.

This clone is a singleton in its sample. The CDR3 region is CATSRDPDYGYTF. CDR3 bases: TGTGCCACCAGCAGAGATCCCGACTATGGCTACACCTTC. The chain carries TRBV15 and TRBJ1-2, with no clear D. Germline V gene lookup returns CDR1 LNHNV and CDR2 YYDKDF (reference sequence). V lost 0 bases and J 3 bases, leaving 5 bases between the germline ends. The CDR3 extends over 13 amino acids.

The chain has TRBV6-5 and TRBJ1-2; D is uncertain. This CDR3 region has 16 residues. V was pared by 2 bases and J by 0 bases, with 13 bases between. Germline V gives CDR1 MNHEY, CDR2 SVGAGI. CDR3 residues: CASSYRGLDSNYGYTF. The CDR3 DNA sequence: TGTGCCAGCAGTTACAGAGGACTGGACTCTAACTATGGCTACACCTTC.

The V call is TRBV5-1, the J call TRBJ1-3; TRBD1 is a possible D gene (5 bases). CDR3 length: 15 amino acids. Trimming took off 3 bases at V and 0 bases at J, with 10 bases between the two ends. CDR1 SGHRS and CDR2 YFSETQ come from the germline V gene. This CDR3 reads CASSSTTGSGNTIYF. CDR3 DNA sequence: TGCGCCAGCAGCTCGACCACAGGCTCTGGAAACACCATATATTTT.

The chain couples TRBV5-1 to TRBJ2-3; TRBD2 matches at 12 bases. With 1 base clipped from V and 6 bases from J, the junction kept 3 bases outside the gene matches. The V gene's germline CDR1 is SGHRS and CDR2 YFSETQ. CDR3 length equals 15 residues. CDR3 bases: TGCGCCAGCAGCTTGAGACTAGCGGGGGAGGATACGCAGTATTTT. Translation gives CASSLRLAGEDTQYF.

This sequence joins TRBV7-9 and TRBJ2-7; possibly TRBD1 for D (5 bases). Trimming removed 3 bases at V and 2 bases at J, with 11 bases between. The CDR3 is 14 residues long. Germline V gene sequence: CDR1 SEHNR, CDR2 FQNEAQ (reference sequence). CDR3: CASSLAGITYEQYF. The CDR3, as DNA: TGTGCCAGCAGCTTGGCAGGGATTACCTACGAGCAGTACTTC.

The chain recombines TRBV19 with TRBJ1-5, with D possibly TRBD1 on 6 matching bases. The CDR3 spans 16 residues. Germline-derived CDR1 and CDR2 are LNHDA and SQIVND (reference sequence). V lost 4 bases and J lost 4, with 17 bases in between. The CDR3 sequence: CASSTTGPFHNQPQHF. The CDR3, as DNA: TGTGCCAGTAGTACGACAGGTCCCTTCCATAATCAGCCCCAGCATTTT.

This chain uses TRBV11-2 with TRBJ2-1; D is possibly TRBD1 (6 bases). The CDR3 is 15 residues long. The germline gives CDR1 SGHAT, CDR2 FQNNGV. V lost 4 bases, J lost 2 bases, and 12 bases lay in between. CDR3 amino acids: CASSSRTVAYNEQFF. CDR3 DNA sequence: TGTGCCAGCAGCTCCCGGACAGTTGCCTACAATGAGCAGTTCTTC.

The rearrangement joins TRBV19 to TRBJ1-3; D is ambiguous. Trimming took 7 bases from V and 4 from J, leaving 14 bases between them. The germline V gene encodes CDR1 LNHDA and CDR2 SQIVND (reference sequence). The CDR3 runs 14 residues. Here the CDR3 reads CASTPSGKGNTIYF. The CDR3 DNA follows: TGTGCCAGTACCCCCTCGGGGAAAGGAAACACCATATATTTT.

The rearrangement joins TRBV6-6 to TRBJ2-7, with TRBD2 as a possible D gene (6 bases). This CDR3 spans 14 amino acids. From germline, CDR1 is MNHNY and CDR2 SVGAGI (reference sequence). V was shortened by 5 bases and J by 3 bases, with 14 bases between the two germline ends. The CDR3 coding sequence is TGTGCCAGCAGTACCCCGGGGGTTAACTACGAGCAGTACTTC. It translates to CASSTPGVNYEQYF.

This clone appeared a single time. This chain links TRBV7-3 with TRBJ1-1; 8 bases map to TRBD1. The CDR3 loop spans 18 amino acids. V gave up 4 bases and J gave up 1 base; unmatched junction bases: 14. CDR1 is SGHTA and CDR2 is FQGTGA in the germline V gene. DNA of the CDR3: TGTGCCAGCAGCTCACCTATCTCAGAGGGACAGGAGAACACTGAAGCTTTCTTT. Protein: CASSSPISEGQENTEAFF. Looking up the rest from reference TRBV7-3 and TRBJ1-1 gives the full variable domain: GAGVSQTPSNKVTEKGKYVELRCDPISGHTALYWYRQSLGQGPEFLIYFQGTGAADDSGLPNDRFFAVRPEGSVSTLKIQRTERGDSAVYLCASSSPISEGQENTEAFFGQGTRLTVV.